Shown below are 13 T cell receptor beta chains from a single sample sequenced in a study of human T cells and chemical hapten exposure. TCRdb itself ran the RACE reads through MiXCR, one entry per CDR3 protein. The profile shows around 300,000 distinct CDR3 sequences, around 5.5% of them singletons. Noted time point: pre-sensitization, week 0. Treatment defined: therapeutic diphenylcyclopropenone sensitization with weekly scalp DPC. The source was whole blood, collected in connection with sensitization to the hapten diphenylcyclopropenone (DPC). Every receptor here comes from a woman aged 18-29 years with alopecia areata. Some clones in this sample may be carry-over from other donors' samples.

This chain uses TRBV7-9 with TRBJ2-1, with 10 positions matching TRBD2. This CDR3 region has 15 residues. Germline CDR1 is SEHNR and CDR2 is FQNEAQ (reference sequence). The trim removed 5 bases at V and 8 bases at J, leaving 9 bases unmatched. CDR3 nucleotide sequence: TGTGCCAGCAGCGACCAACTAGCGGGGATGGATGAGCAGTTCTTC. The encoded protein is CASSDQLAGMDEQFF.

This clonotype was detected ten times or more. The V gene is TRBV6-5, the J gene TRBJ1-3, with D possibly TRBD1 on 5 matching bases. Germline V gene sequence: CDR1 MNHEY, CDR2 SVGAGI. There are 16 residues in the CDR3. V was clipped by 0 bases and J by 2 bases, with 11 bases between them. The CDR3 here is CASSYSETAAGNTIYF. Written as DNA, the CDR3 is TGTGCCAGCAGTTACTCAGAGACAGCGGCTGGAAACACCATATATTTT.

At least ten counts were recorded for this clonotype. This chain links TRBV20-1 with TRBJ2-3; 14 bases fit TRBD2. V gave up 6 bases and J gave up 1 base; unmatched junction bases: 9. Germline V CDR1 and CDR2: DFQATT, SNEGSKA (reference sequence). This CDR3 comprises 17 residues. The CDR3 nucleotides are TGCAGTGCGGATGGGACTAGCGGGGGCTCAGGCACAGATACGCAGTATTTT. It translates to CSADGTSGGSGTDTQYF.

This clonotype has a count of ten or more. The chain couples TRBV6-5 to TRBJ1-2, with 8 bases fitting TRBD1. V gave up 5 bases and J gave up 4 bases; unmatched junction bases: 3. The CDR3 spans 13 residues. Germline CDR1 reads MNHEY; CDR2 reads SVGAGI. For the CDR3, the DNA is TGTGCCAGCAGTCTACAGGGGGTCTATGGCTACACCTTC. Translation gives CASSLQGVYGYTF.

V is TRBV20-1 and J is TRBJ2-1; 9 positions match TRBD2. From germline, CDR1 is DFQATT and CDR2 SNEGSKA (reference sequence). The V segment lost 0 bases and the J segment 3 bases; nucleotides outside the gene matches: 3. The CDR3 extends over 15 amino acids. CDR3 DNA sequence: TGCAGTGCTAGAGATCCGCGGGGGGGCTACAATGAGCAGTTCTTC. It translates to CSARDPRGGYNEQFF.

This chain links TRBV7-2 with TRBJ1-5; maybe TRBD1 (6 bases). The length of the CDR3 is 16 residues. V dropped 3 bases and J dropped 5 bases, with 17 bases sitting between them. CDR1 is SGHTA and CDR2 is FQGNSA in the germline V gene. Here the CDR3 reads CASSFFARGADQPQHF. The DNA of the CDR3 is TGTGCCAGCAGCTTCTTTGCCAGGGGAGCTGATCAGCCCCAGCATTTT.

The chain combines TRBV3-1 with TRBJ2-5; 9 nucleotides match TRBD2. The germline CDR1 and CDR2 sequences are LGHDT and YNNKEL (reference sequence). J lost 4 bases, V lost 4 bases, and 10 bases had no gene match. The length of the CDR3 is 16 residues. The CDR3 bases are TGTGCCAGCAGCCCCCAGTATCTAGCGGGGCGAGAGACCCAGTACTTC. Translated: CASSPQYLAGRETQYF.

At least ten counts were recorded for this clonotype. This sequence joins TRBV7-2 and TRBJ1-6; D is ambiguous. Germline V gene sequence: CDR1 SGHTA, CDR2 FQGNSA. Between the trimmed V and J ends, which lost 5 bases and 0 bases, there was a span of 14 bases. This CDR3 has 17 amino acids. Here the CDR3 reads CASSLNSGSSYNSPLHF. CDR3 in DNA: TGTGCCAGCAGCCTCAATTCGGGGAGCTCCTATAATTCACCCCTCCACTTT.

This clonotype was picked up many times. The chain has TRBV20-1 and TRBJ2-3, with TRBD2 matching 8 bases. Germline assignment: CDR1 DFQATT and CDR2 SNEGSKA (reference sequence). The CDR3 has 11 amino acids. After removal of 6 bases from V and 6 bases from J, the junction contained 2 bases not matched to a gene. The CDR3 DNA follows: TGCAGTGCCAGACTAGCGGATACGCAGTATTTT. Amino acids: CSARLADTQYF.

This clonotype was detected many times. V is TRBV20-1 and J is TRBJ1-5; the D gene is possibly TRBD1 (6 bases). This CDR3 is built from 15 residues. V dropped 3 bases and J dropped 1 base, with 13 bases sitting between them. Germline loops: CDR1 DFQATT, CDR2 SNEGSKA (reference sequence). CDR3 nucleotide sequence: TGCAGTGCTAGGACCGTGGGGGCGAGCAATCAGCCCCAGCATTTT. This sequence encodes CSARTVGASNQPQHF.

This chain links TRBV20-1 with TRBJ2-2; 7 positions agree with TRBD1. V trimming: 3 bases; J trimming: 2 bases; junction bases outside the gene matches: 3. This CDR3 spans 14 amino acids. Germline lookup yields CDR1 DFQATT and CDR2 SNEGSKA (reference sequence). DNA for the CDR3: TGCAGTGCTAGGACAGGGAGTAACACCGGGGAGCTGTTTTTT. Amino acids: CSARTGSNTGELFF.

This clonotype was detected only a few times. The V gene is TRBV20-1, the J gene TRBJ1-6, with 8 bases that match TRBD1. V gave up 2 bases and J gave up 8 bases; unmatched junction bases: 8. There are 15 residues in the CDR3. The germline gives CDR1 DFQATT, CDR2 SNEGSKA (reference sequence). As DNA, the CDR3 is TGCAGTGCTAGAACGGGACAGGTTCACCATTCACCCCTCCACTTT. It specifies CSARTGQVHHSPLHF.

A few counts support this clonotype. This chain links TRBV7-9 with TRBJ2-7; D ambiguous. The CDR3 extends over 12 amino acids. V lost 8 bases to trimming and J lost 3 bases, with 11 bases between them. Germline V gene data show CDR1 as SEHNR and CDR2 as FQNEAQ (reference sequence). The CDR3: CASCRGDYEQYF. CDR3 bases: TGTGCCAGCTGCCGTGGGGACTACGAGCAGTACTTC.